This T cell receptor (beta chain) is from a study of blood T cell repertoires in COVID-19. Study-wide background: T cells, B-cell-depleted T cells, or PBMCs provided the cDNA or gDNA that served as material.

Germline values: CDR1 SNHLY, CDR2 FYNNEI. This CDR3 region has 15 residues. Trimming removed 7 bases from V and 5 bases from J, with 19 bases in between. Assay used: immunoSEQ multiplex PCR; TCRdb lists only in-frame clones, some missing. Of under 250,000 clones listed, roughly 84% were seen once; the top ten hold roughly 1.4%. Sequenced: peripheral blood. The receptor was derived from a woman aged 40 to 55 who had recovered from COVID-19. The chain couples TRBV2 to TRBJ2-3; tentative D call: TRBD2 (8 bases). DNA for the CDR3: TGTGCCAGCACCTCGGGGGGGGACAGCCGAGATACGCAGTATTTT. Translation: CASTSGGDSRDTQYF.